The 17 T cell receptor beta chains below come from one sample, sequenced in a study of T cell repertoires in urothelial bladder cancer. Repertoires were generated with immunoSEQ multiplex PCR, while TCRdb's copy carries only in-frame clones and drops some. The data show some 2,500 clones, 68% seen once. The sequenced material came from bladder tissue. All receptors come from a human donor with a benign inflammatory bladder lesion.

This clone has a handful of counts. The chain uses TRBV6-5 and TRBJ1-5; TRBD1 aligns across 7 bases. The CDR3 is 14 amino acids. The germline gives CDR1 MNHEY, CDR2 SVGAGI. The V segment lost 5 bases and the J segment 7 bases; nucleotides outside the gene matches: 8. The CDR3 DNA reads TGTGCCAGCAGTCCCAACAGGGGATGGCAGCCCCAGCATTTT. Its translation: CASSPNRGWQPQHF.

The J gene is TRBJ2-1, the V gene TRBV10-3; 10 positions match TRBD2. CDR1 and CDR2 from the germline V gene are ENHRY and SYGVKD. The trim removed 6 bases at V and 8 bases at J, leaving 10 bases unmatched. The CDR3 spans 15 residues. The CDR3 DNA follows: TGTGCCATCAGGGCAATAACTAGCGGGAACGATGAGCAGTTCTTC. It is translated as CAIRAITSGNDEQFF.

J is TRBJ2-7 and V is TRBV5-8, with TRBD2 matching 11 bases. Germline V gene lookup returns CDR1 SGHTS and CDR2 YDEGEE. J gave up 9 bases and V 3 bases, and 14 bases lay outside the gene matches. This CDR3 contains 16 residues. CDR3 coding DNA: TGTGCCAGCAGCTCGGCAGGGGTAGCGGGAGGGCAGGTGCAGTACTTC. It yields the protein CASSSAGVAGGQVQYF.

This chain uses TRBV20-1 with TRBJ2-1; D might be TRBD2 (5 bases). The germline V gene encodes CDR1 DFQATT and CDR2 SNEGSKA (reference sequence). V was clipped by 4 bases and J by 10 bases, with 8 bases between them. CDR3 length: 10 residues. The CDR3 loop reads CSATTNEQFF. The CDR3 DNA sequence: TGCAGTGCTACGACTAACGAGCAGTTCTTC.

The chain links TRBV29-1 to TRBJ2-3, with a tentative D call TRBD1 (5 bases). The germline V gene encodes CDR1 SQVTM and CDR2 ANQGSEA. The CDR3 is 14 residues long. The ends were cut back, 4 bases at V and 4 bases at J, with 15 bases in the middle. The CDR3 is CSVGGGRGSDTQYF. The CDR3 DNA reads as TGCAGCGTTGGGGGCGGTCGAGGCTCAGATACGCAGTATTTT.

This clone occurred a few times. V is TRBV5-6 and J is TRBJ1-1, with D tentatively TRBD1 (5 bases). The V end was cut by 0 bases, the J end by 0 bases, with 12 bases between. Per the germline V gene, CDR1 is SGHDT and CDR2 is YYEEEE. This CDR3 spans 16 amino acids. This CDR3 reads CASSLGGGGVNTEAFF. The CDR3 coding sequence is TGTGCCAGCAGCTTGGGGGGCGGTGGGGTGAACACTGAAGCTTTCTTT.

This clone qualifies as large. The chain employs TRBV7-6 and TRBJ2-1, with 16 bases lining up with TRBD2. The V gene end was trimmed by 4 bases and the J gene end by 2 bases; junction bases not matched to a gene: 11. The CDR3 length is 20 residues. CDR1 and CDR2 (germline): SGHVS, FNYEAQ. This CDR3 reads CASSSTLGTSGRAPYNEQFF. The CDR3 DNA reads TGTGCCAGCAGCTCGACCCTGGGGACTAGCGGGAGGGCCCCCTACAATGAGCAGTTCTTC.

The table lists this clone with a few counts. The V call is TRBV7-9, the J call TRBJ1-2, with D possibly matching TRBD1 (6 bases). V gave up 4 bases and J gave up 4 bases, with 13 bases separating them. Germline V CDR1 and CDR2: SEHNR, FQNEAQ (reference sequence). The CDR3 loop spans 14 amino acids. CDR3 in amino acids: CASSSQGAPYGYTF. The CDR3 nucleotides read TGTGCCAGCAGCTCACAGGGAGCTCCCTATGGCTACACCTTC.

This clone has only a few counts. The CDR3, as DNA: TGTGCCAGCAGTTACTCGGTGACAAGGTCGGGACATCAAGCTTTCTTT. Translated: CASSYSVTRSGHQAFF. This chain uses TRBV6-6 with TRBJ1-1; tentatively, D is TRBD1 (6 bases). The germline CDR1 and CDR2 sequences are MNHNY and SVGAGI (reference sequence). Between the trimmed V and J ends, which lost 0 bases and 9 bases, there was a span of 20 bases. The CDR3 has 16 residues.

Notes on this clone: Compared with germline, one end of the junction differs, possibly owing to a read error. The CDR3 reads CANSPEQGRGDGYTF. The CDR3, as DNA: TGTGCCAACTCACCGGAGCAGGGGCGCGGTGATGGCTACACCTTC. This sequence joins TRBV18 and TRBJ1-2; TRBD1 might be the D (6 bases). This CDR3 spans 15 amino acids. The germline V gene has CDR1 KGHSH and CDR2 LQKENI.

In this sample, this clone turned up once. The V gene is TRBV7-7, the J gene TRBJ2-3; TRBD2 agrees at 7 bases. The trim removed 8 bases at V and 0 bases at J, leaving 5 bases unmatched. Germline CDR1 and CDR2: SSHAT and FNYEAQ (reference sequence). The CDR3 consists of 14 residues. The CDR3 region is CASASGPSTDTQYF. CDR3 DNA: TGTGCCAGCGCTAGCGGACCCAGCACAGATACGCAGTATTTT.

This clone has just one count. The chain has TRBV2 and TRBJ2-7; D call uncertain. Germline CDR1 and CDR2: SNHLY and FYNNEI. The CDR3 loop spans 12 amino acids. V was trimmed by 1 base and J by 3 bases, leaving 4 bases between them. The CDR3, as DNA: TGTGCCAGCAGTGAAGAGGGCTACGAGCAGTACTTC. This encodes CASSEEGYEQYF.

The chain has TRBV29-1 and TRBJ2-5; 7 bases agree with TRBD2. The junction had 10 bases not matched to a gene; V was cut back by 7 bases and J by 5 bases. The germline gives CDR1 SQVTM, CDR2 ANQGSEA. The CDR3 contains 13 residues. The CDR3 DNA reads as TGCAGCGGAGGAGCCGGGACTACCGAGACCCAGTACTTC. This codes for CSGGAGTTETQYF.

The table lists this clone with a count of one. The chain has TRBV28 and TRBJ2-3; D possibly corresponds to TRBD2 (5 bases). Germline-derived CDR1 and CDR2 are MDHEN and SYDVKM. The CDR3 is made up of 16 amino acids. V dropped 6 bases and J dropped 6 bases, with 22 bases sitting between them. The CDR3 nucleotides read TGTGCCAGCAGACCCCCGACCGGTTTGGGAGAGGATACGCAGTATTTT. It is translated as CASRPPTGLGEDTQYF.

This clone was detected only a few times. V is TRBV27 and J is TRBJ1-1; D unclear. Deletions cut 5 bases from V and 1 base from J, with 11 bases between. This CDR3 is built from 14 residues. Germline loops: CDR1 MNHEY, CDR2 SMNVEV (reference sequence). Written as DNA, the CDR3 is TGTGCCAGCAGTGTGGGATTAGGGAACACTGAAGCTTTCTTT. Its translation is CASSVGLGNTEAFF.

This clone was recorded a few times. The chain carries TRBV2 and TRBJ2-1; the D call may be TRBD1 or TRBD2 (5 bases each). With 7 bases removed from V and 0 bases from J, the gap between germline ends came to 13 bases. Per the germline V gene, CDR1 is SNHLY and CDR2 is FYNNEI. The CDR3 totals 15 residues. The CDR3: CASTNRDLSYNEQFF. The CDR3 DNA sequence: TGTGCCAGCACGAACCGGGACCTCTCCTACAATGAGCAGTTCTTC.

In DNA form, the CDR3 reads TGTGCCAGTAGTATAGCGCCACGAACGGTAACGAACATTCAGTACTTC. It codes for CASSIAPRTVTNIQYF. The rearrangement uses TRBV19 and TRBJ2-4; no clear D. The CDR3 extends over 16 amino acids. V gave up 1 base and J gave up 7 bases, with 17 bases separating them. In germline, CDR1 is LNHDA, CDR2 SQIVND (reference sequence). Together with reference TRBV19 and TRBJ2-4, the CDR3 gives the full variable domain: DGGITQSPKYLFRKEGQNVTLSCEQNLNHDAMYWYRQDPGQGLRLIYYSQIVNDFQKGDIAEGYSVSREKKESFPLTVTSAQKNPTAFYLCASSIAPRTVTNIQYFGAGTRLSVL.